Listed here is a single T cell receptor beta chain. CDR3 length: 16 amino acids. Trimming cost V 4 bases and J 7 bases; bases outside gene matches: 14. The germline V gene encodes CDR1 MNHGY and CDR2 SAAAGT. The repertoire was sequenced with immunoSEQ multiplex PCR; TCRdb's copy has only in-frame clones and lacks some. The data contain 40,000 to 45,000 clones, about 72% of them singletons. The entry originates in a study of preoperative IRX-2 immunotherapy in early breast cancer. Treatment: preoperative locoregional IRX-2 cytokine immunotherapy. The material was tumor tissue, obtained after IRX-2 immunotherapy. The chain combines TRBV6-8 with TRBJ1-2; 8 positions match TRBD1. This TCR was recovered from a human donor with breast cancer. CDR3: CASSFLRGQAMGGYTF. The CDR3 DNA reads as TGTGCCAGCAGTTTCCTCCGGGGACAGGCCATGGGTGGCTACACCTTC.